This TCR beta chain was identified during a study of long-term antiretroviral therapy in people with HIV. The CDR3 sequence is 13 residues long. The germline V gene encodes CDR1 MNHEY and CDR2 SMNVEV (reference sequence). V dropped 5 bases and J dropped 3 bases, with 11 bases sitting between them. Version v3.0 of the immunoSEQ assay was performed at survey level. Clones were sequenced by immunoSEQ multiplex PCR, and TCRdb holds only the in-frame ones, with some missing. The repertoire has 13,000 to 15,000 clones, 75% to 85% of them found once; the top ten carry about 12%. With regard to this clone: The antigen remains unidentified.

Study outcomes and limitations: All blood samples came from the years 2004 to 2017, possibly under older ART regimens. An increase in diversity followed ART, yet levels stayed below transplant donor controls.

Participants living with HIV all received treatment in the United States. Until DNA extraction, the samples held between 1-10 million cryopreserved PBMC. The receptor comes from a man aged 40-49 years with HIV. V usage is TRBV27 and J usage is TRBJ2-7, with TRBD2 as a possible D gene (6 bases). The sequences come from unsorted PBMCs, collected 3.2 years before starting antiretroviral therapy. Written as DNA, the CDR3 is TGTGCCAGCAGTCGAGGACTAAACTACGAGCAGTACTTC. It encodes CASSRGLNYEQYF.